The 8 T cell receptor beta chains given below trace back to one sample, sequenced in a study of PD-L1 blockade in urothelial cancer. The sample's time point: peripheral blood 6 weeks after treatment start. The method was immunoSEQ multiplex PCR; TCRdb's version includes in-frame clones alone and lacks a portion of them. The table records about 120,000 clones, roughly 91% of them present only once. This specimen consisted of PBMCs, obtained around atezolizumab (anti-PD-L1) treatment. The receptors originated from a man in his sixties with urothelial cancer.

The genes are TRBV23-1 and TRBJ2-7, with 9 nucleotides matching TRBD2. TRBV23-1 qualifies as an ORF whose function is uncertain. CDR3 length equals 15 residues. Trimming cost V 11 bases and J 4 bases; bases outside gene matches: 15. The CDR3 DNA reads as TGCGCCCGAGCGGGGGGTACGCTTAAGAATTACGAGCAGTACTTC. Translation: CARAGGTLKNYEQYF.

This clone came up a few times. The chain recombines TRBV19 with TRBJ2-7; maybe TRBD2 (5 bases). From germline, CDR1 is LNHDA and CDR2 SQIVND (reference sequence). The ends were cut back, 7 bases at V and 3 bases at J, with 16 bases in the middle. The CDR3 length is 14 residues. In nucleotides, the CDR3 is TGTGCCAGTAAGGGTGACCGGGGTGACTACGAGCAGTACTTC. Residues: CASKGDRGDYEQYF.

V and J are TRBV28 and TRBJ2-5, with D perhaps matching TRBD2 (6 bases). Trimming left V 7 bases short and J 3 bases short, with 18 bases between. The CDR3 loop spans 15 amino acids. Germline V gene data show CDR1 as MDHEN and CDR2 as SYDVKM. The CDR3 protein is CASNDAGGSKETQYF. The CDR3 DNA sequence: TGTGCCAGCAACGACGCCGGGGGATCCAAAGAGACCCAGTACTTC.

The chain combines TRBV18 with TRBJ2-3; 11 nucleotides match TRBD2. Germline V gene sequence: CDR1 KGHSH, CDR2 LQKENI. V shed 3 bases, J shed 5 bases, and the junction held 7 bases outside the gene matches. The CDR3 contains 16 residues. DNA for the CDR3: TGTGCCAGCTCACCTAGACTAGCGGGGTCGATAGATACGCAGTATTTT. Translating gives CASSPRLAGSIDTQYF.

This clone was counted only a few times. V usage is TRBV4-3 and J usage is TRBJ1-2, with D possibly being TRBD1 (5 bases). Germline V lookup: CDR1 LGHNA, CDR2 YSLEER. V gave up 0 bases and J gave up 8 bases, with 19 bases separating them. The CDR3 totals 16 residues. CDR3 residues: CASSQDGPLRAWGYTF. The CDR3 coding sequence is TGCGCCAGCAGCCAAGATGGCCCCCTCAGGGCATGGGGCTACACCTTC.

The J gene is TRBJ2-5, the V gene TRBV28, with 7 bases matching TRBD2. The CDR3 runs 17 residues. Germline V CDR1 and CDR2: MDHEN, SYDVKM. The J segment lost 1 base and the V segment lost 7 bases, leaving 15 bases of the junction unmatched. The CDR3 nucleotides are TGTGCCAGCACCCCCAATCTGGGGAGGGGTCCCCAAGAGACCCAGTACTTC. The encoded protein is CASTPNLGRGPQETQYF.

CDR3 residues: CASSTGLAGGGEDTQYF. The CDR3 DNA sequence: TGCGCCAGCAGCACCGGACTAGCGGGAGGGGGGGAAGATACGCAGTATTTT. The chain recombines TRBV5-1 with TRBJ2-3; 15 bases line up with TRBD2. The CDR3 runs 17 residues. Germline CDR1 SGHRS, CDR2 YFSETQ. Unmatched junction bases numbered 8, after V lost 4 bases and J lost 5 bases.

This chain joins TRBV19 and TRBJ1-1; TRBD1 matches 9 bases. Germline V CDR1 and CDR2: LNHDA, SQIVND (reference sequence). The CDR3 is 15 amino acids. The junction had 13 bases not matched to a gene; V was cut back by 10 bases and J by 4 bases. CDR3 DNA sequence: TGTGCCACAAGACCCCAACAGACAGGGGGCACTGAAGCTTTCTTT. Its protein is CATRPQQTGGTEAFF. Variable domain in full (rest from reference TRBV19 and TRBJ1-1): DGGITQSPKYLFRKEGQNVTLSCEQNLNHDAMYWYRQDPGQGLRLIYYSQIVNDFQKGDIAEGYSVSREKKESFPLTVTSAQKNPTAFYLCATRPQQTGGTEAFFGQGTRLTVV.